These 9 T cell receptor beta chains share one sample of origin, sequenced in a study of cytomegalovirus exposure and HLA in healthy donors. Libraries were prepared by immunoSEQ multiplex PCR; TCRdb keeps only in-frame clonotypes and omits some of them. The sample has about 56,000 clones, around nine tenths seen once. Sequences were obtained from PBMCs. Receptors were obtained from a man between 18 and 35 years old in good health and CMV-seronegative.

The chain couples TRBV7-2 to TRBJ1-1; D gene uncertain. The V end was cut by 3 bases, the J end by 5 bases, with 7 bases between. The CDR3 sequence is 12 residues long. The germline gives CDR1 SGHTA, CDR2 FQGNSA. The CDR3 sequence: CASSFGETEAFF. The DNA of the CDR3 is TGTGCCAGCAGCTTCGGTGAGACTGAAGCTTTCTTT.

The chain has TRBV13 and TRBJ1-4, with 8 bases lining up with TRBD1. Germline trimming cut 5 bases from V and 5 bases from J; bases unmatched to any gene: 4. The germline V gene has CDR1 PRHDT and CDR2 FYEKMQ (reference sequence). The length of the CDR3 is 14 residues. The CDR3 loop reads CASSPRTGNEKLFF. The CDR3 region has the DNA TGTGCCAGCAGCCCTCGGACAGGGAATGAAAAACTGTTTTTT.

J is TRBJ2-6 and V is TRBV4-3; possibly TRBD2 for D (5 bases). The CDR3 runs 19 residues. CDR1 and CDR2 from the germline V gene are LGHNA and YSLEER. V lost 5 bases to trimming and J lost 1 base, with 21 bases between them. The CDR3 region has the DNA TGCGCCAGCAGCTATCTCGGTCGGGAACTGTCTTCTGGGGCCAACGTCCTGACTTTC. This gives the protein CASSYLGRELSSGANVLTF.

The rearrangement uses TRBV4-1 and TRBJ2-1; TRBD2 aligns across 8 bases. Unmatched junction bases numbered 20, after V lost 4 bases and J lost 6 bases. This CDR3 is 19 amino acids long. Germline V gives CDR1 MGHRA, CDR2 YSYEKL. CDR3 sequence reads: CASSPRYPLAGGGFNEQFF. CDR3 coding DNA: TGCGCCAGCAGCCCACGGTATCCTCTAGCGGGCGGAGGTTTCAATGAGCAGTTCTTC.

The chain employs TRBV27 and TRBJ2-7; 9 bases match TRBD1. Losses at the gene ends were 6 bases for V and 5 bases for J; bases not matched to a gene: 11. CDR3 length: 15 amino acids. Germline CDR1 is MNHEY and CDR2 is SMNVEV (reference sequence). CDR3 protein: CASRNPGQGSHEQYF. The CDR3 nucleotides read TGTGCCAGCAGAAACCCGGGACAGGGAAGCCACGAGCAGTACTTC.

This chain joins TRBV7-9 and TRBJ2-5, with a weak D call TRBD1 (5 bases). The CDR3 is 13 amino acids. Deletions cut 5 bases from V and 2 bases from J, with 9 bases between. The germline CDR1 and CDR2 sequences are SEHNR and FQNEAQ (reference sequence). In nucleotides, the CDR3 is TGTGCCAGCAGCCCCGACAGACAAGAGACCCAGTACTTC. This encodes CASSPDRQETQYF.

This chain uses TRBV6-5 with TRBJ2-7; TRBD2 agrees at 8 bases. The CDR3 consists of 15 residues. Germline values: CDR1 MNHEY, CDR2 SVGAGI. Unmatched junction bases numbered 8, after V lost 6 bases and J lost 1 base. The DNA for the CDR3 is TGTGCCAGCAGGAAAGAGCGGGAGTTGTCCTACGAGCAGTACTTC. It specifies CASRKERELSYEQYF.

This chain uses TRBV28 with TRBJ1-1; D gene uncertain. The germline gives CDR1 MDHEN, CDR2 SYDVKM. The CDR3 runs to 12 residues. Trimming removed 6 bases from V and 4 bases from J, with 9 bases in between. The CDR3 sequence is CASSLLSTEAFF. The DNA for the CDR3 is TGTGCCAGCAGCCTGTTGAGCACTGAAGCTTTCTTT.

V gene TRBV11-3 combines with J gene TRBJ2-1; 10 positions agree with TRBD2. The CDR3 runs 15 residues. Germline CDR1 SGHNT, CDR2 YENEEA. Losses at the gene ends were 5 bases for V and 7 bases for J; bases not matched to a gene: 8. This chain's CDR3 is CASSPVLAGVNEQFF. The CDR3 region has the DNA TGTGCCAGCAGCCCGGTGCTAGCGGGAGTTAATGAGCAGTTCTTC.